This TCR beta chain emerged from a study of blood T cell repertoires in COVID-19. This clone was observed once. This table comes from immunoSEQ multiplex PCR, and its TCRdb copy is limited to in-frame clones, with some not included. Seen here are some 270,000 clones, 85% to 95% observed once, and the top ten hold less than 3.5%. This CDR3 has 16 residues. Germline-derived CDR1 and CDR2 are MGHRA and YSYEKL. J was trimmed by 5 bases and V by 4 bases; bases with no gene match: 7. Exposed volunteers were people who met a COVID-19 case within 2 weeks before study entry. The TCR comes from a man aged 35 to 55 who had been exposed to COVID-19. The chain combines TRBV4-1 with TRBJ2-2; TRBD2 aligns across 10 bases. The sample consisted of PBMCs or T cells enriched from blood (not recorded which). The CDR3 spells CASSPLPGLATGELFF. The CDR3 DNA is TGCGCCAGCAGCCCTCTACCGGGACTAGCGACCGGGGAGCTGTTTTTT.